This T cell receptor beta chain appears in the sequencing data of a study of cytomegalovirus exposure and HLA in healthy donors. Study-level points and caveats: Subsequent analysis found a tendency for first-cohort TCR clusters to co-occur within the 120 or so validation repertoires. The study recorded 150 to 200 TCR beta chains that were cytomegalovirus-associated. Many donors carried some public TCRs, although rarity characterized most TCR sequences. Cytomegalovirus status was reportedly diagnosed by the classifier with high sensitivity and specificity.

Clones were sequenced by immunoSEQ multiplex PCR, and TCRdb holds only the in-frame ones, with some missing. The table has approximately 170,000 clones, about 85% seen once. Of note for this clone: Its antigen is undetermined.

The sample was PBMCs. The source of this sequence is a man aged 18 to 30 in good health and CMV-seropositive.

The CDR3 here is CASSLDPDNEQFF. The CDR3 region has the DNA TGTGCCAGCAGCTTGGACCCAGACAATGAGCAGTTCTTC. The chain combines TRBV5-4 with TRBJ2-1; D is unclear. Trimming left V 0 bases short and J 5 bases short, with 6 bases between. This CDR3 has 13 amino acids. The V gene's germline CDR1 is SGHNT and CDR2 YYREEE (reference sequence).